The clone carrying this T cell receptor (beta chain) was detected only once. As originally analysed: Amplification from reference gene primers served as the basis for estimated nucleated cell counts. Assay: immunoSEQ multiplex PCR; the TCRdb copy retains only in-frame clones and omits some. V, J and clone size reflect that table, while D and trimming were determined from the DNA. Among about 55,000 clones, roughly 85% were seen once, and the ten largest hold approximately 10%. The germline V gene has CDR1 LNHDA and CDR2 SQIVND (reference sequence). The CDR3 loop spans 17 amino acids. Trimming took 4 bases from V and 0 from J, leaving 16 bases between them. This sample stems from a study of blood T cell repertoires in COVID-19. Study-level background: The United States, Italy and Spain provided the acute and convalescent COVID-19 samples. The cDNA or gDNA used as material had been derived from T cells, B-cell-depleted T cells, or PBMCs.

This chain uses TRBV19 with TRBJ2-4; possible D gene TRBD1, 6 bases. Sequences were obtained from peripheral blood. The TCR originated in a human donor in a cohort sampled during active COVID-19. The CDR3 is CASSKQGVGRAKNIQYF. CDR3 bases: TGTGCCAGTAGTAAACAGGGCGTTGGGCGAGCCAAAAACATTCAGTACTTC.